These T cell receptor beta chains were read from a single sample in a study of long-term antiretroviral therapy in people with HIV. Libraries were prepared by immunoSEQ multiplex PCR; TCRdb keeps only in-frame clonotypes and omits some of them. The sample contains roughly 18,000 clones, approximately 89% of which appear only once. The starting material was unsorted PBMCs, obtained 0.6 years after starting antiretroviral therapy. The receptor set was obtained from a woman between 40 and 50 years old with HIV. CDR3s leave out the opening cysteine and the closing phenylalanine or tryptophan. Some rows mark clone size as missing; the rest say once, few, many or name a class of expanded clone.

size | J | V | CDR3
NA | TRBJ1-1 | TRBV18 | ASSPRSGALEAF
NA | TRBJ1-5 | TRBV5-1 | ASSLGGGDQPQH
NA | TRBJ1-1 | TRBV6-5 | ASSYSRRGTEAF
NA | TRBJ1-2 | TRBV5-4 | ASSLGPTGGADYGYT
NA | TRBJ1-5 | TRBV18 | ASSPGTDVNQPQH
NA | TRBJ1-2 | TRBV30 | AWSASYGYT
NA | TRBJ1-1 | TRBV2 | ASSEVGGGGF
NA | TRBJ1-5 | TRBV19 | ASSTARQTYSNQPQH
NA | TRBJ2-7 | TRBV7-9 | ASSLGEISGEQY
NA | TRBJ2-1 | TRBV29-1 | SVEGLTGVTYNEQF
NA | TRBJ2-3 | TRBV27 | ASRAGGDTQY
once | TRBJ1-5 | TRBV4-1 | ASSQEGGRAVNQPQH
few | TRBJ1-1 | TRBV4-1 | ASSSPTGRTEAF
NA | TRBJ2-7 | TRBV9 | ASSVGTSRAYEQY
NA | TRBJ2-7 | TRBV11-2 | ASSPPPWQGLISYEQY
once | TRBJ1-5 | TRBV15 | ATSRAGTVNQPQH
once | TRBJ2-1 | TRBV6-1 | ASSIYRGSYNEQF
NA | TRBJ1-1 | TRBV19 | ASSKPGLGDGWNTEAF
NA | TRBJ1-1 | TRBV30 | AWARSMNTEAF
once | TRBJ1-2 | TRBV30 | AWSITAFYT
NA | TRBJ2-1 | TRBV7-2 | ASSPMGTYNEQF
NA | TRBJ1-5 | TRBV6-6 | ASSSSGVGQPQH
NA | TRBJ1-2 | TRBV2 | ARGGRERLYGYT
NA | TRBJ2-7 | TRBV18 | ASSPPSLNLAYEQY
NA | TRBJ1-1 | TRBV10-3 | AIRPSTGGVTEAF
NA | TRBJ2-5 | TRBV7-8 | ASSRQGGQETQY
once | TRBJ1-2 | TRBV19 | ASSIQGADGYT
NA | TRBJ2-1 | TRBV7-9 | ASSLYAGANEQF
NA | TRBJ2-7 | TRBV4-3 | ASSQDPAGSYEQY
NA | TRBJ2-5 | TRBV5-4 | ASSHGTSQETQY
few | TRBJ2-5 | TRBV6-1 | AVGSGGKETQY
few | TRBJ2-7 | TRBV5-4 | ASSPGQGAHEQY
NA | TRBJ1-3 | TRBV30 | AWTGLDTIY
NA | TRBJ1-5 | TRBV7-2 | ASSLSNQPQH
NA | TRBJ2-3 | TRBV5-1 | ASRTGQPTDTQY
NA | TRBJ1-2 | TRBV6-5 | AISERTGDYGYT
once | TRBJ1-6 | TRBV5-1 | ASSLQGAKNSPLH
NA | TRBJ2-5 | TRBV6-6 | ASNRPSREETQY
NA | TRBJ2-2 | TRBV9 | ASSALETNTGELF
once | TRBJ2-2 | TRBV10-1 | ASSEGQSYTGELF
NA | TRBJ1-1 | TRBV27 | ASSNLGTANTEAF
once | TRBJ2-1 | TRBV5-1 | ASSTQLAGGPNEQF
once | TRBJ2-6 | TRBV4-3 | ASSQEVRTAGANVLT
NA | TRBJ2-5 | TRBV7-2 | ASSIGLAMTQETQY
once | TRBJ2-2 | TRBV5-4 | ASSLGGEVNTGELF
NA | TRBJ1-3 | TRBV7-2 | ASSPMDRRDTIY
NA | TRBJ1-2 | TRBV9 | ASSSRQGQTPIGYT
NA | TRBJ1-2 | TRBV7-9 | ASSLSGAPNYGYT
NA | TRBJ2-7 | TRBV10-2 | ASSGRGDSYEQY
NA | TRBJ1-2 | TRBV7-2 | ASALGRANYGYT
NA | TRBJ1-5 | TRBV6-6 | ASSYRGGRDLSAQH
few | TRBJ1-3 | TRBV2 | ASSEVGGRTGNTIY
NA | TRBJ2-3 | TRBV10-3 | ATGGLAGHTDTQY
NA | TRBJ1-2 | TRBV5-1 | ASSRQIGYDYGYT
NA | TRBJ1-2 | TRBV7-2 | ASSLGTAPYGYT
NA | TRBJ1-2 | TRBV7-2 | ASSQGQGAVYGYT
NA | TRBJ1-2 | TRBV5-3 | ARSSWTGQPNYGYT
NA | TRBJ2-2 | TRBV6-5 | ASSWDRTNTGELF
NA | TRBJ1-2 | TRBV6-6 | ASSYRSDGYT
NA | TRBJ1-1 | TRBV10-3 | AISEVTRNTEAF